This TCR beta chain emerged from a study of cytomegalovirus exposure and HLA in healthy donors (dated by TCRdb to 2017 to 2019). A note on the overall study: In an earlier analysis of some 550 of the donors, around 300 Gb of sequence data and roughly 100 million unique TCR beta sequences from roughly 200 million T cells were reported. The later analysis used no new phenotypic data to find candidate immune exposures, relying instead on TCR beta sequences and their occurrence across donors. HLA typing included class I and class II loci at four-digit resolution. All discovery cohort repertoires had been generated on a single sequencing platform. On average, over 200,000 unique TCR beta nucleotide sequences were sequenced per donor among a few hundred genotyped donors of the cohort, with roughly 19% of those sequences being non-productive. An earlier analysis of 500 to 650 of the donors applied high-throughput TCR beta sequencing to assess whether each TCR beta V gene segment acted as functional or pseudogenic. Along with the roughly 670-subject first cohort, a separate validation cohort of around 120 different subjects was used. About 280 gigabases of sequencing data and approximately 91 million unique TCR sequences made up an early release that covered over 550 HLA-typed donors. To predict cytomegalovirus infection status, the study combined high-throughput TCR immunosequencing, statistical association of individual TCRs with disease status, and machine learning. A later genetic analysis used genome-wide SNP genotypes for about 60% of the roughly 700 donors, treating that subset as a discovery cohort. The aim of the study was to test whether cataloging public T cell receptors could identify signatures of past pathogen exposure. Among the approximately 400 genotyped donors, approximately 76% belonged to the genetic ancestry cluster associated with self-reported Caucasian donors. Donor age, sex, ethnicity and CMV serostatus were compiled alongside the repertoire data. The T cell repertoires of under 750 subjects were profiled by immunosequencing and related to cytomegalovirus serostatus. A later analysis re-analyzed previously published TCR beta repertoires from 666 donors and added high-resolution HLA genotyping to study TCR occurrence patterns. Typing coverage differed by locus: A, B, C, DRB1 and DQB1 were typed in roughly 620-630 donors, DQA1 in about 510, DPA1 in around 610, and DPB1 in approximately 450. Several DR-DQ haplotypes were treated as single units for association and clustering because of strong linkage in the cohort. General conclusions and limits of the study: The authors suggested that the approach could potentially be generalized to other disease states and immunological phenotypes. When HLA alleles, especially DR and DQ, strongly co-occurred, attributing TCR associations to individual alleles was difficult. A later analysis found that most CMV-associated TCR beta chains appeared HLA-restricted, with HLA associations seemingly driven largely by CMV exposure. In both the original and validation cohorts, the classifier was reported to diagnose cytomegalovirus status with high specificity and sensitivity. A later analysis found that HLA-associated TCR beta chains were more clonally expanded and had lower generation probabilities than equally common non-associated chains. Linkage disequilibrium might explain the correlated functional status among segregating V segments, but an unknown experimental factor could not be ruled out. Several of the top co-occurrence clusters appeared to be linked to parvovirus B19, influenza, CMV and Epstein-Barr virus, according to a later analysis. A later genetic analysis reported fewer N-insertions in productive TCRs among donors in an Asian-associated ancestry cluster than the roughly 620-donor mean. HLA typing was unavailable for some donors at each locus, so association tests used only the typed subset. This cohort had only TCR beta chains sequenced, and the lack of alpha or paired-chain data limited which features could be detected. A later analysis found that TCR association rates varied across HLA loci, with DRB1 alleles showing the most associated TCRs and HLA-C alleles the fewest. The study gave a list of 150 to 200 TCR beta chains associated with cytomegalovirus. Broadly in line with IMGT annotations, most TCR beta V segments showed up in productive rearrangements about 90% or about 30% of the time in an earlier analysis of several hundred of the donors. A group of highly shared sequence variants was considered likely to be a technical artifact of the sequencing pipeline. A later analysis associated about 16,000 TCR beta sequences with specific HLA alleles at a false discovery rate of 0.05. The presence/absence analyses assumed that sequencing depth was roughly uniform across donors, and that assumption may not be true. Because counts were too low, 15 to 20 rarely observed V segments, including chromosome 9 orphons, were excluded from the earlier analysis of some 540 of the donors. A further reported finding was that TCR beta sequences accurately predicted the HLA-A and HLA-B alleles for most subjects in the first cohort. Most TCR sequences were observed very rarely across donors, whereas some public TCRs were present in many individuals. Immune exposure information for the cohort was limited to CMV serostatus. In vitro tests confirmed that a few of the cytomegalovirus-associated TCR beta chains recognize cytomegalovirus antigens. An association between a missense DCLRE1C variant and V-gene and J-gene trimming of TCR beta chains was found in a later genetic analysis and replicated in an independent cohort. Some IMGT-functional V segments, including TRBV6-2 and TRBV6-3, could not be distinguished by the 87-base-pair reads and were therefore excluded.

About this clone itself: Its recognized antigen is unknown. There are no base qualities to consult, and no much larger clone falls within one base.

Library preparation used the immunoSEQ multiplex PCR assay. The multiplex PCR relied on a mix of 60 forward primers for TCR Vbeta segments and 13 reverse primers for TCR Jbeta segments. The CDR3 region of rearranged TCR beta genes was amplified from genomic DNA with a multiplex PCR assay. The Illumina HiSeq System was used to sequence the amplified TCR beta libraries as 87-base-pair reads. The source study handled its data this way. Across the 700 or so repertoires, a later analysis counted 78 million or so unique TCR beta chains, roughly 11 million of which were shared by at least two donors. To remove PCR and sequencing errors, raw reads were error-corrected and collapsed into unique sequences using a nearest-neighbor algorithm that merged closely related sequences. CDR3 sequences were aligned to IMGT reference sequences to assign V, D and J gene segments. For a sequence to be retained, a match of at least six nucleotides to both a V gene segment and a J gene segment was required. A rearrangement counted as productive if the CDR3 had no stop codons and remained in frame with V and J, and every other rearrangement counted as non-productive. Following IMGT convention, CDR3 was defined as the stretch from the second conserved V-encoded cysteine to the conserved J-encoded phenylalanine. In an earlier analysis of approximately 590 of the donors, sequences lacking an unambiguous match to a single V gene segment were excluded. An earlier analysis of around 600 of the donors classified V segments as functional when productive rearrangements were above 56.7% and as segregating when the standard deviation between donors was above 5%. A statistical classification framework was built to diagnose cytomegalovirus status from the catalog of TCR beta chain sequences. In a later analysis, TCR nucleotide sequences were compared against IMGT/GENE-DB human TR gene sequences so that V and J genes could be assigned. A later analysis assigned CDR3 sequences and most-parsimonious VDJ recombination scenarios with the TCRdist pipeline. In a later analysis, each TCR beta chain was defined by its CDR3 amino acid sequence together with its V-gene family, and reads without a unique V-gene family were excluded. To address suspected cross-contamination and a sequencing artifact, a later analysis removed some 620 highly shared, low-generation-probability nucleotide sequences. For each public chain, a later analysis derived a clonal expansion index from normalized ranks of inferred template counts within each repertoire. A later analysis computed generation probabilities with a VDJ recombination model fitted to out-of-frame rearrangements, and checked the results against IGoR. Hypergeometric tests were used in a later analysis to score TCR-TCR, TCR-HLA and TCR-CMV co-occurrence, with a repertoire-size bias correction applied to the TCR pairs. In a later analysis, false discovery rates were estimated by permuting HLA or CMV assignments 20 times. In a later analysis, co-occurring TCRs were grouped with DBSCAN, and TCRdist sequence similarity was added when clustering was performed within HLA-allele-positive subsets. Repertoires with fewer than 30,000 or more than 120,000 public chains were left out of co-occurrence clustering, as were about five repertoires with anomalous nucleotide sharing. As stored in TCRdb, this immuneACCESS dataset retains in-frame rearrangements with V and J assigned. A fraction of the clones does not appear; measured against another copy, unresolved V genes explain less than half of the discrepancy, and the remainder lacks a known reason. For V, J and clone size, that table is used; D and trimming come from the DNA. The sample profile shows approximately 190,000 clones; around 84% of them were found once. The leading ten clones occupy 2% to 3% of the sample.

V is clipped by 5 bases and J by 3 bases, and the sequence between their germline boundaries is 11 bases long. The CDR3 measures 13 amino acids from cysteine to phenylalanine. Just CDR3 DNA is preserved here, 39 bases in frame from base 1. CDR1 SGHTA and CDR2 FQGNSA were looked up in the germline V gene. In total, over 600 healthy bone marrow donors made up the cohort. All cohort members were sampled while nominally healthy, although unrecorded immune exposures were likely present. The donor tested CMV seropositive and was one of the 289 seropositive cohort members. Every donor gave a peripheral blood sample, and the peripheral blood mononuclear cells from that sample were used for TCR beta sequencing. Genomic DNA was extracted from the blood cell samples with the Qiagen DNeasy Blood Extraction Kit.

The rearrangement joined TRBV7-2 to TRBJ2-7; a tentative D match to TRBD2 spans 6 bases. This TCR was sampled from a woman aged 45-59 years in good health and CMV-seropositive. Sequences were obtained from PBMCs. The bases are TGTGCCAGCAGCCGCGACGGGGGCTACGAGCAGTACTTC. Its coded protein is CASSRDGGYEQYF. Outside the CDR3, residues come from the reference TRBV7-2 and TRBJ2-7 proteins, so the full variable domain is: GAGVSQSPSNKVTEKGKDVELRCDPISGHTALYWYRQSLGQGLEFLIYFQGNSAPDKSGLPSDRFSAERTGGSVSTLTIQRTQQEDSAVYLCASSRDGGYEQYFGPGTRLTVT.